This T cell receptor beta chain is drawn from a study of cytomegalovirus exposure and HLA in healthy donors. 60 Vbeta and 13 Jbeta primers were used in PCR. Using immunoSEQ multiplex PCR, the repertoire was profiled, and TCRdb retains in-frame clones only, with some absent. Of 100,000 to 150,000 clones detected, 70% to 85% appear once; the ten largest clones hold 3% to 5%. The CDR3 is made up of 17 amino acids. Germline V gene data show CDR1 as SGHTA and CDR2 as FQGNSA. The J segment lost 3 bases and the V segment lost 6 bases, leaving 9 bases of the junction unmatched. The TCR sequence derives from a man between 35 and 55 years old in good health and CMV-seropositive. Sequences were obtained from PBMCs. This chain uses TRBV7-2 with TRBJ2-5, with 14 bases identical to TRBD2. CDR3 protein: CASRGTSGSRLEETQYF. The CDR3 DNA follows: TGTGCCAGCAGGGGGACTAGCGGGAGTCGCCTGGAAGAGACCCAGTACTTC. The full variable domain, with the rest looked up from reference TRBV7-2 and TRBJ2-5, is GAGVSQSPSNKVTEKGKDVELRCDPISGHTALYWYRQSLGQGLEFLIYFQGNSAPDKSGLPSDRFSAERTGGSVSTLTIQRTQQEDSAVYLCASRGTSGSRLEETQYFGPGTRLLVL.